This is a list of T cell receptor beta chains from one sample in a study of T cell changes during pregnancy in multiple sclerosis. The assay was immunoSEQ multiplex PCR, and TCRdb's table has in-frame clones only and misses some. The table shows 60,000 to 85,000 clones, with roughly 92% occurring only once. The sequences come from peripheral blood, collected after pregnancy. The receptor source for this set is a female donor in good health, enrolled as a control in a pregnancy study. Each CDR3 is given with its conserved first and last residue. The order of the fields is CDR3 protein, CDR3 DNA, D gene, clone size, V gene, J gene. A D gene is named only where the DNA matches it firmly. Size tells how often a clone was seen (once, few, many) or the class of an expanded clone, and some rows leave it out.

CDR3aa: CASKRRGGGAEAFF; CDR3nt: TGTGCCAGTAAAAGAAGGGGAGGGGGTGCTGAAGCTTTCTTT; d_gene: .; abundance: once; v_gene: TRBV19; j_gene: TRBJ1-1
CDR3aa: CASSLAPAGVAYNEQFF; CDR3nt: TGCGCCAGCAGCTTGGCACCAGCGGGGGTAGCCTACAATGAGCAGTTCTTC; d_gene: TRBD2; abundance: .; v_gene: TRBV5-1; j_gene: TRBJ2-1
CDR3aa: CSARVGRELFF; CDR3nt: TGCAGTGCTAGAGTGGGCCGGGAGCTGTTTTTT; d_gene: .; abundance: .; v_gene: TRBV20-1; j_gene: TRBJ2-2
CDR3aa: CASSPPEKEVSGYTF; CDR3nt: TGTGCTAGCAGCCCCCCCGAAAAGGAGGTGAGCGGCTACACCTTC; d_gene: .; abundance: .; v_gene: TRBV7-7; j_gene: TRBJ1-2
CDR3aa: CASSLDRDNQPQHF; CDR3nt: TGTGCCAGCAGCCTAGACAGGGACAATCAGCCCCAGCATTTT; d_gene: TRBD1; abundance: once; v_gene: TRBV11-2; j_gene: TRBJ1-5
CDR3aa: CASSLARLGQGTNEQFF; CDR3nt: TGCGCCAGCAGCTTGGCCCGCCTTGGACAGGGTACCAATGAGCAGTTCTTC; d_gene: TRBD1; abundance: .; v_gene: TRBV5-1; j_gene: TRBJ2-1
CDR3aa: CASSLHRRSGANVLTF; CDR3nt: TGTGCCAGCAGTCTCCACAGGCGCTCTGGGGCCAACGTCCTGACTTTC; d_gene: .; abundance: .; v_gene: TRBV28; j_gene: TRBJ2-6
CDR3aa: CASSQDVQGANYGYTF; CDR3nt: TGTGCCAGCAGCCAAGATGTGCAGGGGGCTAACTATGGCTACACCTTC; d_gene: TRBD1; abundance: few; v_gene: TRBV4-2; j_gene: TRBJ1-2
CDR3aa: CASSLPGTTSYEQYF; CDR3nt: TGTGCCAGCAGCCTACCCGGGACTACATCCTACGAGCAGTACTTC; d_gene: TRBD2; abundance: .; v_gene: TRBV7-2; j_gene: TRBJ2-7
CDR3aa: CASSEGDYYEQYF; CDR3nt: TGTGCCAGCAGTGAAGGGGACTATTACGAGCAGTACTTC; d_gene: TRBD2; abundance: once; v_gene: TRBV6-1; j_gene: TRBJ2-7
CDR3aa: CASIQRRGGETQYF; CDR3nt: TGTGCCAGCATCCAGAGGAGGGGGGGAGAGACCCAGTACTTC; d_gene: .; abundance: .; v_gene: TRBV27; j_gene: TRBJ2-5
CDR3aa: CASSAVGGAGANVLTF; CDR3nt: TGTGCCAGCAGCGCGGTGGGAGGGGCTGGGGCCAACGTCCTGACTTTC; d_gene: TRBD2; abundance: .; v_gene: TRBV9; j_gene: TRBJ2-6
CDR3aa: CASSMGTDPTDTQYF; CDR3nt: TGCGCCAGCAGCATGGGGACAGACCCCACAGATACGCAGTATTTT; d_gene: TRBD1; abundance: once; v_gene: TRBV5-1; j_gene: TRBJ2-3
CDR3aa: CAISEAGDTQYF; CDR3nt: TGTGCCATCAGTGAGGCGGGGGATACGCAGTATTTT; d_gene: .; abundance: .; v_gene: TRBV10-3; j_gene: TRBJ2-3
CDR3aa: CATSSTPGTDGATNEKLFF; CDR3nt: TGTGCCACCAGTTCAACCCCCGGGACAGACGGTGCAACTAATGAAAAACTGTTTTTT; d_gene: TRBD1; abundance: once; v_gene: TRBV15; j_gene: TRBJ1-4
CDR3aa: CASSFLAGPDTQYF; CDR3nt: TGTGCCAGCAGCTTTCTAGCGGGACCAGATACGCAGTATTTT; d_gene: TRBD2; abundance: few; v_gene: TRBV7-2; j_gene: TRBJ2-3
CDR3aa: CASSELGTVLTGELFF; CDR3nt: TGTGCCAGCAGTGAACTGGGGACAGTCCTCACCGGGGAGCTGTTTTTT; d_gene: TRBD1; abundance: .; v_gene: TRBV27; j_gene: TRBJ2-2
CDR3aa: CASSLVERRNSPLHF; CDR3nt: TGTGCCAGCAGCCTCGTAGAACGGAGAAATTCACCCCTCCACTTT; d_gene: .; abundance: .; v_gene: TRBV4-2; j_gene: TRBJ1-6
CDR3aa: CASSRGGSYNEQFF; CDR3nt: TGTGCCAGCAGCAGAGGGGGCTCCTACAATGAGCAGTTCTTC; d_gene: .; abundance: once; v_gene: TRBV2; j_gene: TRBJ2-1
CDR3aa: CASSEAGRMAPAKNIQYF; CDR3nt: TGTGCCAGCAGTGAAGCGGGGAGAATGGCGCCAGCCAAAAACATTCAGTACTTC; d_gene: .; abundance: .; v_gene: TRBV2; j_gene: TRBJ2-4
CDR3aa: CATSIGTGRFGEQYF; CDR3nt: TGTGCCACCAGTATCGGGACAGGGCGGTTTGGCGAGCAGTACTTC; d_gene: TRBD1; abundance: .; v_gene: TRBV15; j_gene: TRBJ2-7
CDR3aa: CASSDRISGELFF; CDR3nt: TGTGCCAGCAGTGACAGGATAAGCGGGGAGCTGTTTTTT; d_gene: .; abundance: .; v_gene: TRBV2; j_gene: TRBJ2-2
CDR3aa: CASSRTSGASYEQYF; CDR3nt: TGTGCCAGCAGTCGGACTAGCGGGGCTTCCTACGAGCAGTACTTC; d_gene: TRBD2; abundance: once; v_gene: TRBV27; j_gene: TRBJ2-7
CDR3aa: CASSLSSGGQETQYF; CDR3nt: TGCGCCAGCAGCTTGAGTAGCGGGGGTCAAGAGACCCAGTACTTC; d_gene: TRBD2; abundance: .; v_gene: TRBV5-1; j_gene: TRBJ2-5
CDR3aa: CASSLGATDLNTEAFF; CDR3nt: TGTGCCAGCAGCTTAGGGGCGACGGATTTGAACACTGAAGCTTTCTTT; d_gene: .; abundance: .; v_gene: TRBV7-9; j_gene: TRBJ1-1
CDR3aa: CASSPPGGGQPQHF; CDR3nt: TGTGCCAGCTCACCCCCGGGGGGAGGTCAGCCCCAGCATTTT; d_gene: .; abundance: once; v_gene: TRBV18; j_gene: TRBJ1-5
CDR3aa: CASSLGRGAYEQYF; CDR3nt: TGTGCCAGCAGCTTAGGGCGGGGGGCCTACGAGCAGTACTTC; d_gene: TRBD2; abundance: .; v_gene: TRBV11-3; j_gene: TRBJ2-7
CDR3aa: CASSRDNSGANVLTF; CDR3nt: TGTGCCAGTAGTAGGGACAACTCTGGGGCCAACGTCCTGACTTTC; d_gene: .; abundance: .; v_gene: TRBV19; j_gene: TRBJ2-6
CDR3aa: CASSRRTGDGYTF; CDR3nt: TGTGCCAGCAGCCGCAGGACAGGGGATGGCTACACCTTC; d_gene: TRBD1; abundance: .; v_gene: TRBV7-2; j_gene: TRBJ1-2
CDR3aa: CASSSQDSMNTEAFF; CDR3nt: TGTGCCAGCAGCTCCCAGGACAGTATGAACACTGAAGCTTTCTTT; d_gene: .; abundance: .; v_gene: TRBV7-9; j_gene: TRBJ1-1
CDR3aa: CASSFMGLLNTEAFF; CDR3nt: TGTGCCAGCAGCTTCATGGGCCTGTTGAACACTGAAGCTTTCTTT; d_gene: .; abundance: once; v_gene: TRBV7-9; j_gene: TRBJ1-1
CDR3aa: CASSARGLEQYF; CDR3nt: TGTGCCAGCAGTGCCAGGGGGCTCGAGCAGTACTTC; d_gene: TRBD1; abundance: .; v_gene: TRBV2; j_gene: TRBJ2-7
CDR3aa: CASSFLGLENEKLFF; CDR3nt: TGTGCCAGCAGCTTCCTTGGCCTGGAGAATGAAAAACTGTTTTTT; d_gene: .; abundance: .; v_gene: TRBV7-2; j_gene: TRBJ1-4
CDR3aa: CATSRGQGWIYEQYF; CDR3nt: TGTGCCACCAGCAGAGGACAGGGATGGATCTACGAGCAGTACTTC; d_gene: TRBD1; abundance: .; v_gene: TRBV15; j_gene: TRBJ2-7
CDR3aa: CASSQEPVPVEQYF; CDR3nt: TGCGCCAGCAGCCAAGAACCTGTCCCAGTCGAGCAGTACTTC; d_gene: .; abundance: .; v_gene: TRBV4-1; j_gene: TRBJ2-7
CDR3aa: CASSVRGIGNQPQHF; CDR3nt: TGTGCCAGCAGTGTCAGGGGAATCGGCAATCAGCCCCAGCATTTT; d_gene: .; abundance: .; v_gene: TRBV6-1; j_gene: TRBJ1-5
CDR3aa: CASSATGTGREKLFF; CDR3nt: TGTGCCAGCAGTGCTACCGGGACGGGGAGGGAAAAACTGTTTTTT; d_gene: .; abundance: .; v_gene: TRBV2; j_gene: TRBJ1-4